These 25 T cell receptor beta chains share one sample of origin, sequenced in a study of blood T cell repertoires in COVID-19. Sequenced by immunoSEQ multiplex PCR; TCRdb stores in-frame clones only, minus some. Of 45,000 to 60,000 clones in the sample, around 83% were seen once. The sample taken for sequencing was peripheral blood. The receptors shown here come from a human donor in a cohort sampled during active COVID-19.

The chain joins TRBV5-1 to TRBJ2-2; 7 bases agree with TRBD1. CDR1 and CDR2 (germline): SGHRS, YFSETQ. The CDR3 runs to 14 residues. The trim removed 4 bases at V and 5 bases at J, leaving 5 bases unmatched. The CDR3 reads CASSVTGSTGELFF. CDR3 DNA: TGCGCCAGCAGCGTGACAGGGAGTACCGGGGAGCTGTTTTTT.

The CDR3 loop is CSVGGTGPQETQYF. CDR3 sequence (DNA): TGCAGCGTTGGGGGGACAGGCCCCCAAGAGACCCAGTACTTC. V gene TRBV29-1 combines with J gene TRBJ2-5; 8 bases align to TRBD1. Germline lookup yields CDR1 SQVTM and CDR2 ANQGSEA. V lost 4 bases and J lost 1; bases outside the gene matches: 5. There are 14 residues in the CDR3. The variable domain in full, with the rest retrieved from reference TRBV29-1 and TRBJ2-5, is SAVISQKPSRDICQRGTSLTIQCQVDSQVTMMFWYRQQPGQSLTLIATANQGSEATYESGFVIDKFPISRPNLTFSTLTVSNMSPEDSSIYLCSVGGTGPQETQYFGPGTRLLVL.

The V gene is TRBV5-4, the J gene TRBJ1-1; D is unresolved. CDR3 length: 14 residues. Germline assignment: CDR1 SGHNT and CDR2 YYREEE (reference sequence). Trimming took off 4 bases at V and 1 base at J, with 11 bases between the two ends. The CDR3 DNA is TGTGCCAGCAGCCCTCCCTCTCGGAACACTGAAGCTTTCTTT. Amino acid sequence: CASSPPSRNTEAFF.

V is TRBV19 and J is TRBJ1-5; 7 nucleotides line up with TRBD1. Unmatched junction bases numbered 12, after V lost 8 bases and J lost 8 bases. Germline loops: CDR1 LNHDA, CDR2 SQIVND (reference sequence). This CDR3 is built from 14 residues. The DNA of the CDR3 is TGTGCCAGTTCGACAGGGACCCTTGAGGAGCCCCAGCATTTT. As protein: CASSTGTLEEPQHF.

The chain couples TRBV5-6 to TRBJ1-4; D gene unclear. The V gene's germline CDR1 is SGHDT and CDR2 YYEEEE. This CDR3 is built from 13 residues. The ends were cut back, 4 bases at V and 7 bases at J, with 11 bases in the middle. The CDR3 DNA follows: TGTGCCAGCAGCCGAGCCATTGGTGAAAAACTGTTTTTT. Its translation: CASSRAIGEKLFF.

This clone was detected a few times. The CDR3 coding sequence is TGTGCCTGGGGCTCCGGGACTACCAATGAGCAGTTCTTC. Protein sequence: CAWGSGTTNEQFF. The J gene is TRBJ2-1, the V gene TRBV30, with 7 bases matching TRBD2. Germline CDR1 reads GTSNPN; CDR2 reads SVGIG (reference sequence). The CDR3 runs 13 residues. V was clipped by 5 bases and J by 6 bases; unmatched bases: 7.

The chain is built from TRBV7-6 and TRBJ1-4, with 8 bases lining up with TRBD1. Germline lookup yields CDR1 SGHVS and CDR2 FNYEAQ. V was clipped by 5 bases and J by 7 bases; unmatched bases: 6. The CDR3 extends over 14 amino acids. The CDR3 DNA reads TGTGCCAGCAGCGGCCAGGGGGCAGCTGAAAAACTGTTTTTT. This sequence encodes CASSGQGAAEKLFF.

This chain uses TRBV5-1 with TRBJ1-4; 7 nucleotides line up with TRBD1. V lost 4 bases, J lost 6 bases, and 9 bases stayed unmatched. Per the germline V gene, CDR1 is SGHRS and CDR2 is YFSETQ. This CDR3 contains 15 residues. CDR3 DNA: TGCGCCAGCAGCGCGACCGGGACAGAGGATGAAAAACTGTTTTTT. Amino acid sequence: CASSATGTEDEKLFF.

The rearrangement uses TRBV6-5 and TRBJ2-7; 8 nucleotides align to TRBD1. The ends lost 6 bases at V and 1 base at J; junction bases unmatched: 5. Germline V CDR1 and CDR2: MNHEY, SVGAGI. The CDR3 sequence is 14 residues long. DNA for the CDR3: TGTGCCAGCAGACCGGGACAGGAGTCCTACGAGCAGTACTTC. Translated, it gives CASRPGQESYEQYF.

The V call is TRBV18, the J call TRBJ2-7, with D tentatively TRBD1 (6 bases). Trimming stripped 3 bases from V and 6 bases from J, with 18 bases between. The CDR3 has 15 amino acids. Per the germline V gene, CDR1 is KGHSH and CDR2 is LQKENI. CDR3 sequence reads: CASSPGHTEIGEQYF. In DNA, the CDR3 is TGTGCCAGCTCACCGGGACATACAGAAATAGGCGAGCAGTACTTC.

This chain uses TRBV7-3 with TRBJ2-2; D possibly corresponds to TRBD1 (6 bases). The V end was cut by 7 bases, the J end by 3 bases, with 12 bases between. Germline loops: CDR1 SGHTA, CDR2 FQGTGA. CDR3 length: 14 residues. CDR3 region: CASTLSGDTGELFF. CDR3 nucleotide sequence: TGTGCCAGCACCCTATCAGGGGACACCGGGGAGCTGTTTTTT.

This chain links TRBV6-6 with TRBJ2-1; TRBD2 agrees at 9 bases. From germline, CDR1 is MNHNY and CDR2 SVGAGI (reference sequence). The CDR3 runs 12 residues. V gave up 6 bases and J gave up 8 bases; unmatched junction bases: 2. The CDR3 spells CASRGGGDEQFF. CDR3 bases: TGTGCCAGCAGAGGCGGGGGGGATGAGCAGTTCTTC.

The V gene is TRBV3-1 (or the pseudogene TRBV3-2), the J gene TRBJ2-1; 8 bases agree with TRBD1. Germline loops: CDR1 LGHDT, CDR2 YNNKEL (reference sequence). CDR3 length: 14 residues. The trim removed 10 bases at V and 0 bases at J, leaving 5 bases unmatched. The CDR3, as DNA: TGTGCCACCACCGACAGGGGCTCCTACAATGAGCAGTTCTTC. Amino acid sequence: CATTDRGSYNEQFF.

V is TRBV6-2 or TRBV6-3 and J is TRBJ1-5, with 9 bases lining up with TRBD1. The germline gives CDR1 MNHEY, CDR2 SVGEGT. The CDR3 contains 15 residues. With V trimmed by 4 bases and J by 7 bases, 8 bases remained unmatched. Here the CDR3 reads CASSFRGQGEQPQHF. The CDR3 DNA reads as TGTGCCAGCAGTTTCAGGGGACAGGGTGAACAGCCCCAGCATTTT.

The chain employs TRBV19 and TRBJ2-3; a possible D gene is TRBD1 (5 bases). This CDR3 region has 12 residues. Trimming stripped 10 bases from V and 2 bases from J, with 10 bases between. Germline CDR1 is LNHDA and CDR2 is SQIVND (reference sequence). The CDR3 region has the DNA TGTGCCACCAGCAGGGTCACAGATACGCAGTATTTT. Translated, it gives CATSRVTDTQYF. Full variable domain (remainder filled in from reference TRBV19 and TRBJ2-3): DGGITQSPKYLFRKEGQNVTLSCEQNLNHDAMYWYRQDPGQGLRLIYYSQIVNDFQKGDIAEGYSVSREKKESFPLTVTSAQKNPTAFYLCATSRVTDTQYFGPGTRLTVL.

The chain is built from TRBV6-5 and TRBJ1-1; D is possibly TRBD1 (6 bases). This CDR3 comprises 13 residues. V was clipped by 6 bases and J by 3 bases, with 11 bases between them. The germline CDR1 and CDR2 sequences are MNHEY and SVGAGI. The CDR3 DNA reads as TGTGCCAGCAGATACGGACAGTACACTGAAGCTTTCTTT. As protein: CASRYGQYTEAFF.

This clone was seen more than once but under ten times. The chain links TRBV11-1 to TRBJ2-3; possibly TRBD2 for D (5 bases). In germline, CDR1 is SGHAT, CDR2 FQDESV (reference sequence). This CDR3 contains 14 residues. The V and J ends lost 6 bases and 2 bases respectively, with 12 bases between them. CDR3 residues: CASSRSGNTDTQYF. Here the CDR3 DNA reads TGTGCCAGCAGTCGATCGGGAAACACAGATACGCAGTATTTT.

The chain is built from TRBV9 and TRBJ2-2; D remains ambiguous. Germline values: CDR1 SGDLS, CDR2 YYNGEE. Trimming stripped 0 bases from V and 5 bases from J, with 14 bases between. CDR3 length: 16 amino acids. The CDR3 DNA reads TGTGCCAGCAGCGTAGAAGCGAATCTAGAAACCGGGGAGCTGTTTTTT. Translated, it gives CASSVEANLETGELFF. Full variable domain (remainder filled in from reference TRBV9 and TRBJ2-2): DSGVTQTPKHLITATGQRVTLRCSPRSGDLSVYWYQQSLDQGLQFLIQYYNGEERAKGNILERFSAQQFPDLHSELNLSSLELGDSALYFCASSVEANLETGELFFGEGSRLTVL.

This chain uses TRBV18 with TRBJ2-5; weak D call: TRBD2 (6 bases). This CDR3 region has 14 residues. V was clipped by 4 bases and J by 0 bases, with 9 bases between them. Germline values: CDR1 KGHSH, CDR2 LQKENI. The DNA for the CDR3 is TGTGCCAGCTCACGGGGACTCGACCAAGAGACCCAGTACTTC. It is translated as CASSRGLDQETQYF.

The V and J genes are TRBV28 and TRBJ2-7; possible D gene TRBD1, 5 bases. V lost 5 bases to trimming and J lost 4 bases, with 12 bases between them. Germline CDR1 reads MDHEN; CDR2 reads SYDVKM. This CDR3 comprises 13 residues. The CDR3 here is CASSQGIRYEQYF. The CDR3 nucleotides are TGTGCCAGCAGTCAGGGCATTAGGTACGAGCAGTACTTC.

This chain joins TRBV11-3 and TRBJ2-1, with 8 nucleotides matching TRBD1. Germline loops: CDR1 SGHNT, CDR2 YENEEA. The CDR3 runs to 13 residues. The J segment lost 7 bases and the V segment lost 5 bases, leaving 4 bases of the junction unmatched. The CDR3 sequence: CASSRTGGNEQFF. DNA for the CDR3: TGTGCCAGCAGCCGCACAGGGGGAAATGAGCAGTTCTTC.

CDR3 sequence (DNA): TGTGCCACCAGCAGAGATCGAGGGAGGAGTAACTATGGCTACACCTTC. This codes for CATSRDRGRSNYGYTF. This chain joins TRBV15 and TRBJ1-2; D is unresolved. CDR1 is LNHNV and CDR2 is YYDKDF in the germline V gene (reference sequence). Trimming removed 0 bases from V and 1 base from J, with 12 bases in between. The CDR3 totals 16 residues.

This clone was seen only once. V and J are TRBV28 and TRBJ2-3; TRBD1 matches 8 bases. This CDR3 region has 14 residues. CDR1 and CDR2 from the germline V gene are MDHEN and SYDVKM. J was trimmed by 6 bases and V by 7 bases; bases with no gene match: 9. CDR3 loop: CASTPGRGPDTQYF. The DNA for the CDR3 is TGTGCCAGCACCCCCGGCAGGGGGCCGGATACGCAGTATTTT.

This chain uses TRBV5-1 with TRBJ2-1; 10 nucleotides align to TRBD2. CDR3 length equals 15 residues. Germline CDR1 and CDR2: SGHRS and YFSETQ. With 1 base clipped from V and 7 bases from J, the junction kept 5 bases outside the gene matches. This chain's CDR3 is CASSLTSGEQNEQFF. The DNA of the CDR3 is TGCGCCAGCAGCTTGACTAGCGGGGAACAGAATGAGCAGTTCTTC.

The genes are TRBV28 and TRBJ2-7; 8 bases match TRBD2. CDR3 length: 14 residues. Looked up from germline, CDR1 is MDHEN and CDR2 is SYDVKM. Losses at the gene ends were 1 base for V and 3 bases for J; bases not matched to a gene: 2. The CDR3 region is CASSLLAGGYEQYF. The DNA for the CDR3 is TGTGCCAGCAGTTTATTGGCGGGGGGCTACGAGCAGTACTTC.